This T cell receptor beta chain was identified in a study of metastatic and nonmetastatic thyroid tumors. Before thyroid surgery, none of the patients had received any treatment. With 5 bases clipped from V and 14 bases from J, the junction kept 9 bases outside the gene matches. This CDR3 comprises 12 residues. From germline, CDR1 is SGHAT and CDR2 FQDESV (reference sequence). As originally analysed: A classifier for distant metastasis in papillary thyroid cancer was constructed using CDR3 differences observed across clinicopathological groups. TCRdb re-clonotyped the PCR reads through MiXCR. TCRdb's processing, not the study's, gives the V and J calls here. The sample gives 35,000 to 50,000 clones, around a fifth of which show up once; roughly 18% is in the top ten.

The chain is built from TRBV11-1 and TRBJ1-5, with 7 bases that match TRBD1. The TCR comes from a female donor with papillary thyroid cancer or a benign thyroid nodule (not recorded which). Some clones in this sample may be carry-over from other donors' samples. The specimen was blood. The CDR3 bases are TGTGCCAGCAGCCTTATACAGGGGCCTAAGCATTTT. Its translation: CASSLIQGPKHF. The full variable domain, completed using reference TRBV11-1 and TRBJ1-5, is EAEVAQSPRYKITEKSQAVAFWCDPISGHATLYWYRQILGQGPELLVQFQDESVVDDSQLPKDRFSAERLKGVDSTLKIQPAELGDSAMYLCASSLIQGPKHFGDGTRLSIL.